Shown below are 18 T cell receptor beta chains from a single sample sequenced in a study of cytomegalovirus exposure and HLA in healthy donors. The PCR was carried out with 60 Vbeta primers and 13 Jbeta primers. Using immunoSEQ multiplex PCR, the repertoire was profiled, and TCRdb retains in-frame clones only, with some absent. This sample has 250,000 to 350,000 clones, with roughly 90% found just once. The sequenced sample was PBMCs. Receptors originate from a woman younger than 30 in good health and CMV-seronegative.

The chain joins TRBV2 to TRBJ1-5; weak D call: TRBD1 (5 bases). The CDR3 covers 15 residues. Germline CDR1 is SNHLY and CDR2 is FYNNEI. Trimming pared 2 bases from V and 2 bases from J, leaving 10 bases between. Here the CDR3 reads CASSESRGGNQPQHF. For the CDR3, the DNA is TGTGCCAGCAGTGAAAGTAGGGGCGGCAATCAGCCCCAGCATTTT.

The gene calls are TRBV2 and TRBJ1-6, with 7 bases matching TRBD1. Trimming took 6 bases from V and 8 from J; bases not matched to a gene: 7. The CDR3 is 14 residues long. The V gene's germline CDR1 is SNHLY and CDR2 FYNNEI. The CDR3 spells CASRTQGRDSPLHF. CDR3 DNA: TGTGCCAGCAGAACACAGGGGAGAGATTCACCCCTCCACTTT.

This clone was detected only once. This chain links TRBV7-3 with TRBJ1-2; the D gene is possibly TRBD1 (6 bases). Germline-derived CDR1 and CDR2 are SGHTA and FQGTGA. This CDR3 has 15 amino acids. Trimming cost V 1 base and J 3 bases, with 12 bases left between them. The CDR3 reads CASSLMPGVDYGYTF. CDR3 in DNA: TGTGCCAGCAGCTTAATGCCAGGGGTAGACTATGGCTACACCTTC.

V gene TRBV9 combines with J gene TRBJ1-4; 7 nucleotides agree with TRBD1. Per germline, CDR1 SGDLS and CDR2 YYNGEE. J lost 6 bases, V lost 4 bases, and 15 bases had no gene match. The CDR3 contains 17 residues. This chain's CDR3 is CASSPRGIGTADEKLFF. CDR3 nucleotides: TGTGCCAGCAGCCCTCGGGGGATCGGGACAGCCGATGAAAAACTGTTTTTT.

The CDR3 DNA reads as TGTGCCAGTGCGTACCTCGATGGGAGATACACCTTC. Translating it yields CASAYLDGRYTF. The genes are TRBV2 and TRBJ1-2; D gene ambiguous. V dropped 9 bases and J dropped 11 bases, with 19 bases sitting between them. The CDR3 spans 12 residues. Per germline, CDR1 SNHLY and CDR2 FYNNEI.

V usage is TRBV11-3 and J usage is TRBJ2-7; no definite D call. This CDR3 is built from 10 residues. Deletions cut 5 bases from V and 6 bases from J, with 5 bases between. Per germline, CDR1 SGHNT and CDR2 YENEEA. For the CDR3, the DNA is TGTGCCAGCAGCCCGTTCGAGCAGTACTTC. Translating it yields CASSPFEQYF.

The CDR3 sequence: CASSCISTGGPRESNQPQHF. The CDR3 DNA follows: TGCGCCAGCAGCTGTATCTCGACAGGGGGCCCGAGGGAGAGCAATCAGCCCCAGCATTTT. This chain joins TRBV5-1 and TRBJ1-5; TRBD1 matches 10 bases. Per the germline V gene, CDR1 is SGHRS and CDR2 is YFSETQ. After removal of 3 bases from V and 1 base from J, the junction contained 16 bases not matched to a gene. The CDR3 runs to 20 residues.

The V gene is TRBV7-2, the J gene TRBJ2-5, with a weak D call TRBD2 (6 bases). Trimming cost V 5 bases and J 5 bases, with 12 bases left between them. The CDR3 loop spans 13 amino acids. Germline V gives CDR1 SGHTA, CDR2 FQGNSA. In DNA, the CDR3 is TGTGCCAGCAGCATACCTCGGGGGGAGACCCAGTACTTC. Protein sequence: CASSIPRGETQYF.

V is TRBV2 and J is TRBJ2-1, with D perhaps matching TRBD2 (6 bases). Trimming took off 9 bases at V and 4 bases at J, with 16 bases between the two ends. Per germline, CDR1 SNHLY and CDR2 FYNNEI. There are 14 residues in the CDR3. This CDR3 reads CASSTGGLYNEQFF. CDR3 DNA sequence: TGTGCCAGTTCAACCGGGGGATTGTACAATGAGCAGTTCTTC.

The genes are TRBV9 and TRBJ2-2; 8 positions match TRBD1. CDR3 length: 14 amino acids. The germline V gene encodes CDR1 SGDLS and CDR2 YYNGEE. The V segment lost 2 bases and the J segment 7 bases; nucleotides outside the gene matches: 4. The CDR3 sequence is CASSVPQGGGELFF. Here the CDR3 DNA reads TGTGCCAGCAGCGTCCCACAGGGGGGCGGGGAGCTGTTTTTT.

The J gene is TRBJ1-1, the V gene TRBV2, with D hard to call. Looked up from germline, CDR1 is SNHLY and CDR2 is FYNNEI. Trimming stripped 2 bases from V and 1 base from J, with 14 bases between. The CDR3 sequence is 16 residues long. The DNA for the CDR3 is TGTGCCAGCAGTGAACCCGCAGCAGGTCCGAACACTGAAGCTTTCTTT. Protein product: CASSEPAAGPNTEAFF.

CDR3: CAWNGVLNEKLFF. CDR3 in DNA: TGTGCCTGGAATGGAGTCTTGAATGAAAAACTGTTTTTT. V and J are TRBV30 and TRBJ1-4; unclear D gene. Per the germline V gene, CDR1 is GTSNPN and CDR2 is SVGIG (reference sequence). This CDR3 is built from 13 residues. V lost 4 bases and J lost 5, with 11 bases in between.

The chain recombines TRBV5-4 with TRBJ2-1; no clear D gene. Germline V gene sequence: CDR1 SGHNT, CDR2 YYREEE (reference sequence). This CDR3 spans 13 amino acids. V was cut by 1 base and J by 11 bases, with 13 bases left in between. The CDR3 nucleotides read TGTGCCAGCAGCTTGTTCAACGGTGAACAGCAGTTCTTC. Its protein product is CASSLFNGEQQFF.

The rearrangement links TRBV19 to TRBJ2-7; D is perhaps TRBD1 (6 bases). V was clipped by 1 base and J by 2 bases, with 9 bases between them. The CDR3 runs 14 residues. Germline assignment: CDR1 LNHDA and CDR2 SQIVND (reference sequence). Written as DNA, the CDR3 is TGTGCCAGTAGTATAGGCAGGGGTCCCTACGAGCAGTACTTC. This sequence encodes CASSIGRGPYEQYF.

The rearrangement joins TRBV19 to TRBJ1-4; the D is unclear. V lost 3 bases to trimming and J lost 2 bases, with 22 bases between them. This CDR3 is 19 amino acids long. Per the germline V gene, CDR1 is LNHDA and CDR2 is SQIVND (reference sequence). CDR3 residues: CASSISTPLRHNTNEKLFF. The CDR3 DNA reads as TGTGCCAGTAGTATTAGTACCCCCTTGAGACACAATACTAATGAAAAACTGTTTTTT.

The rearrangement joins TRBV7-8 to TRBJ2-2, with D possibly TRBD1 on 6 matching bases. CDR1 is SGHVS, CDR2 FQNEAQ, per germline. Trimming removed 3 bases at V and 6 bases at J, with 29 bases between. The CDR3 contains 20 residues. This CDR3 is CASSLGNVPGQRQDAGELFF. CDR3 bases: TGTGCCAGCAGCTTGGGAAACGTTCCCGGACAGCGCCAAGACGCCGGGGAGCTGTTTTTT. The full variable domain, completed using reference TRBV7-8 and TRBJ2-2, is GAGVSQSPRYKVAKRGQDVALRCDPISGHVSLFWYQQALGQGPEFLTYFQNEAQLDKSGLPSDRFFAERPEGSVSTLKIQRTQQEDSAVYLCASSLGNVPGQRQDAGELFFGEGSRLTVL.

The V call is TRBV7-6, the J call TRBJ1-3; 7 nucleotides agree with TRBD1. Germline CDR1 SGHVS, CDR2 FNYEAQ. The CDR3 extends over 16 amino acids. With 0 bases clipped from V and 0 bases from J, the junction kept 2 bases outside the gene matches. In DNA form, the CDR3 reads TGTGCCAGCAGCTTAGCGACAGGGATCTCTGGAAACACCATATATTTT. Protein: CASSLATGISGNTIYF.

J is TRBJ2-1 and V is TRBV29-1, with D possibly being TRBD2 (6 bases). CDR1 and CDR2 from the germline V gene are SQVTM and ANQGSEA. V was shortened by 4 bases and J by 5 bases, with 21 bases between the two germline ends. The CDR3 covers 16 residues. CDR3 in DNA: TGCAGCGTTGGTCCTTGGGGGGTCGGAGGAGACAATGAGCAGTTCTTC. This gives the protein CSVGPWGVGGDNEQFF.